This T cell receptor (beta chain) comes out of a study of blood T cells in healthy people across ages. Study-wide results and limits: Measured against age, TCR beta diversity per million T cells decreased in a roughly linear manner.

This CDR3 is built from 14 residues. Germline V gene sequence: CDR1 MNHEY, CDR2 SMNVEV (reference sequence). Trimming shortened V by 5 bases and J by 13 bases, and 21 bases separated the two germline ends. Primers used in a second PCR of roughly 7 to 12 cycles were a sample-barcoded 5' primer and a J-beta primer mix. TCRdb re-analysed the 5' RACE reads in MiXCR, keeping a single row per CDR3 protein. In the table there are over a million distinct CDR3 sequences, around 59% of which are singletons. On this clonotype itself: As yet, its antigen is unknown.

The draw of peripheral blood yielded 8.5 to 10 milliliters from each donor. Source material: blood. The chain recombines TRBV27 with TRBJ2-4, with a possible D match to TRBD2 (6 bases). The source of this sequence is a man aged 18 to 29 in good health. This chain's CDR3 is CASSPWDSRREQYF. For the CDR3, the DNA is TGTGCCAGCAGTCCATGGGACTCCCGTAGGGAGCAGTACTTC.